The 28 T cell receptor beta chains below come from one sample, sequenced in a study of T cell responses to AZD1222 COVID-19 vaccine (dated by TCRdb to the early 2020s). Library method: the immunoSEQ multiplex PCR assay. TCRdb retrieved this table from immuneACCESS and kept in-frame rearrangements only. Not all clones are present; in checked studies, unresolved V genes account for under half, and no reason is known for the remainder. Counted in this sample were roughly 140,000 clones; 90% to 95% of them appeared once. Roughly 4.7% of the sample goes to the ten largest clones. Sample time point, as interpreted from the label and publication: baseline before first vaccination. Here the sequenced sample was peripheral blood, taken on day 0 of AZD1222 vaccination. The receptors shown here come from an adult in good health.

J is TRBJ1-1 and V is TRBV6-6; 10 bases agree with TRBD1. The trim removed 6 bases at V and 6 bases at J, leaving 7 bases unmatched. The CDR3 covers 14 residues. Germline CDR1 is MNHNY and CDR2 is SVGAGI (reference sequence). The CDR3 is CASSSGTGVAEAFF. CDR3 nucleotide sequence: TGTGCCAGCAGCTCCGGGACAGGGGTCGCTGAAGCTTTCTTT.

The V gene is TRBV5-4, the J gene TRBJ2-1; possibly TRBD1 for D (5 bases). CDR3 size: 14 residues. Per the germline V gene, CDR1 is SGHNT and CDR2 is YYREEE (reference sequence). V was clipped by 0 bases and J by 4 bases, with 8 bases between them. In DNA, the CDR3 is TGTGCCAGCAGCTTGGGGGGCGAATACAATGAGCAGTTCTTC. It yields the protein CASSLGGEYNEQFF.

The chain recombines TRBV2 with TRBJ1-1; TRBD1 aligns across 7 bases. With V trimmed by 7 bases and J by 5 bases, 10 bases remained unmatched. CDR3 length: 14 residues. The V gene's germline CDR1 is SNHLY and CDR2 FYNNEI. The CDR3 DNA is TGTGCCAGCAATCGTGCAGGGGGAGGAACTGAAGCTTTCTTT. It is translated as CASNRAGGGTEAFF.

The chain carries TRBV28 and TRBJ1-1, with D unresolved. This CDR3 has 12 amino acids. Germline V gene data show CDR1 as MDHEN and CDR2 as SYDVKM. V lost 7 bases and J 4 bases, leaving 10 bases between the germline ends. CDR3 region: CASKGDLTEAFF. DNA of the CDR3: TGTGCCAGCAAGGGCGACCTCACTGAAGCTTTCTTT.

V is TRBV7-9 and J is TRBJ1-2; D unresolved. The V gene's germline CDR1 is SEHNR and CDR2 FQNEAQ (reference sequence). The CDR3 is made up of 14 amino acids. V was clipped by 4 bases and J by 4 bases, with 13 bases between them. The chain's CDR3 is CASSWGLEGYGYTF. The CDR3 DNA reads TGTGCCAGCAGCTGGGGTTTGGAGGGCTATGGCTACACCTTC.

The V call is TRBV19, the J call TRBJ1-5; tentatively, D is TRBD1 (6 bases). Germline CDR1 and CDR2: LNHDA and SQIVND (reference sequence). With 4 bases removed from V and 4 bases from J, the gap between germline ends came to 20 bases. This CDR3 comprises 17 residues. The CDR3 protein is CASSTSGVENGNQPQHF. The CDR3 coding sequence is TGTGCCAGTAGTACTTCAGGGGTTGAAAATGGGAATCAGCCCCAGCATTTT.

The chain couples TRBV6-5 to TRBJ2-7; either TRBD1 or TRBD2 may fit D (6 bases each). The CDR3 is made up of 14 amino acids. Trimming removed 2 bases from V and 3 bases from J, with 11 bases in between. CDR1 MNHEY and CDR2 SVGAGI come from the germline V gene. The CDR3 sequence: CASSYEQGGYEQYF. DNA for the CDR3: TGTGCCAGCAGTTACGAACAGGGAGGCTACGAGCAGTACTTC.

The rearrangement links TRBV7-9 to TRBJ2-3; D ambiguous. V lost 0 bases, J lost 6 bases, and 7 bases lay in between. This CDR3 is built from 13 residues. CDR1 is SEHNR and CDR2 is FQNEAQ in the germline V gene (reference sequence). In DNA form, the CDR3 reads TGTGCCAGCAGCTTAGCCCTTACGGATACGCAGTATTTT. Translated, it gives CASSLALTDTQYF.

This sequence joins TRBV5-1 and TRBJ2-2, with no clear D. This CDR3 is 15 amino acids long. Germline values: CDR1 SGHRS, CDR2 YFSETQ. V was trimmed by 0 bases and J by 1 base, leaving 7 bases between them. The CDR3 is CASSLEAGNTGELFF. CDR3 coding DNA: TGCGCCAGCAGCTTGGAGGCAGGGAACACCGGGGAGCTGTTTTTT.

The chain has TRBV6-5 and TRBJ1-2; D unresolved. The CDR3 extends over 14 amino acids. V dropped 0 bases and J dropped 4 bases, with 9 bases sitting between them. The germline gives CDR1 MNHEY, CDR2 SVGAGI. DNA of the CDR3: TGTGCCAGCAGTTACTCGGGAGGACCCTATGGCTACACCTTC. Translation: CASSYSGGPYGYTF.

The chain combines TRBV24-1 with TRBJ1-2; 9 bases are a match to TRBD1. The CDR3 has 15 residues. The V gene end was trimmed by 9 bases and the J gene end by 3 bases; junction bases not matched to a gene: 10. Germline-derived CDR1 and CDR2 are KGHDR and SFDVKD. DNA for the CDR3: TGTGCCACCTCCCCTACGACAGGGGGTGACTATGGCTACACCTTC. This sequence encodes CATSPTTGGDYGYTF.

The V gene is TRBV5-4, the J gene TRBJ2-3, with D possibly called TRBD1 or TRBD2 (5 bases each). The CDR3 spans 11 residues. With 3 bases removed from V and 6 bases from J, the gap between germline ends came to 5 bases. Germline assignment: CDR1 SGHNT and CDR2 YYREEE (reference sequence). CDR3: CASSWGDTQYF. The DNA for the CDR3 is TGTGCCAGCAGCTGGGGGGATACGCAGTATTTT.

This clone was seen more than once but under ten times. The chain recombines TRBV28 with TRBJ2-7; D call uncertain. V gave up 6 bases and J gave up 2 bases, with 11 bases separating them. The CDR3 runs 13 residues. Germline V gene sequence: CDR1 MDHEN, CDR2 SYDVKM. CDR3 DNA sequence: TGTGCCAGCAGCCCCGCCAGCACCTACGAGCAGTACTTC. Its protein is CASSPASTYEQYF.

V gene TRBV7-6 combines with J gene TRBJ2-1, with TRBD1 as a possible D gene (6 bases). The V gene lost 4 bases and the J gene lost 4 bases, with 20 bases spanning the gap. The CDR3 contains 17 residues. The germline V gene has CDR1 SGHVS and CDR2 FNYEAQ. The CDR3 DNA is TGTGCCAGCAGCTCTATTCCGGCCATAGGGGGTTACAATGAGCAGTTCTTC. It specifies CASSSIPAIGGYNEQFF.

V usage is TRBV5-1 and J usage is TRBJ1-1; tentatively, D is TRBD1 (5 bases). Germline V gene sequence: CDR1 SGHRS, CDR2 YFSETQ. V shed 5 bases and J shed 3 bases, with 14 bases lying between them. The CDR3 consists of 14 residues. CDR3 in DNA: TGCGCCAGCAGTCGGAGGTTAGGGGACACTGAAGCTTTCTTT. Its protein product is CASSRRLGDTEAFF.

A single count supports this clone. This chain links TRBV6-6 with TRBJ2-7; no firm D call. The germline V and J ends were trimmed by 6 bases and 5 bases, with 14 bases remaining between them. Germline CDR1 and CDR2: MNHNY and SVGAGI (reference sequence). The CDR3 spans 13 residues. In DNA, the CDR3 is TGTGCCAGCAGCCGCGGATCTAGGGACGAGCAGTACTTC. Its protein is CASSRGSRDEQYF.

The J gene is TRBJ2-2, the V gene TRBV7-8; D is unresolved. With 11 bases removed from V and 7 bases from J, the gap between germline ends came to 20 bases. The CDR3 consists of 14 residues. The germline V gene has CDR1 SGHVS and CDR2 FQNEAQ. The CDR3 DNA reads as TGTGCCGGGATGGCGTGGATAGTAATCGGGGAGCTGTTTTTT. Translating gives CAGMAWIVIGELFF.

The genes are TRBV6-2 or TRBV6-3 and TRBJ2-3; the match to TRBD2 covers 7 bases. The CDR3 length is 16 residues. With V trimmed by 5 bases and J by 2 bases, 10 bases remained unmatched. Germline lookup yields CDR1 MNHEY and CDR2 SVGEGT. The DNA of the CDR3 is TGTGCCAGCAGTCACCTACCTAGCGGACTCACAGATACGCAGTATTTT. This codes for CASSHLPSGLTDTQYF.

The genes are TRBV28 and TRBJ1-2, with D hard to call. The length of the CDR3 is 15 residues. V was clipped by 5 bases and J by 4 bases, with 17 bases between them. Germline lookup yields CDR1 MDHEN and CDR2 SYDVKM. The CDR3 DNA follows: TGTGCCAGCAGTCTTGACCTTACCCTGGGCTATGGCTACACCTTC. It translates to CASSLDLTLGYGYTF.

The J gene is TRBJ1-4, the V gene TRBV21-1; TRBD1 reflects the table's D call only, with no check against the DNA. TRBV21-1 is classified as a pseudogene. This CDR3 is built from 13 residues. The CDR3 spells CASSKRQREKLFF. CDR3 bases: TGTGCCAGCAGCAAAAGACAGCGTGAAAAACTGTTTTTT.

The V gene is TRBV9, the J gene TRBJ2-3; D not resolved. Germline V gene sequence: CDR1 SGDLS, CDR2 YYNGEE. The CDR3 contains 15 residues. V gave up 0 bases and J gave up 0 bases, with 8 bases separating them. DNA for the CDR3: TGTGCCAGCAGCGTAGGCGTCCGAAGCACAGATACGCAGTATTTT. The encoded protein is CASSVGVRSTDTQYF.

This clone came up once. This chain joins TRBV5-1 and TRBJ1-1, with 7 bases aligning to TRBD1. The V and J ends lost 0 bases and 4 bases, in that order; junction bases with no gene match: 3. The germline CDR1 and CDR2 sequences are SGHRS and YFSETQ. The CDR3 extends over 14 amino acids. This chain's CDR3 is CASSLAAGGTEAFF. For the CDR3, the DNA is TGCGCCAGCAGCTTGGCCGCAGGGGGCACTGAAGCTTTCTTT. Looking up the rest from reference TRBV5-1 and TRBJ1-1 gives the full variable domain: KAGVTQTPRYLIKTRGQQVTLSCSPISGHRSVSWYQQTPGQGLQFLFEYFSETQRNKGNFPGRFSGRQFSNSRSEMNVSTLELGDSALYLCASSLAAGGTEAFFGQGTRLTVV.

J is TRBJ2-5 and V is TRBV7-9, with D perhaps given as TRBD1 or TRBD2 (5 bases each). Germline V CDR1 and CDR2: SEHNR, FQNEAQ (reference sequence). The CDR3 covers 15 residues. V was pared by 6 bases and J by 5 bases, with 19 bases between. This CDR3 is CASRFGTEPRETQYF. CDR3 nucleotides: TGTGCCAGCAGATTCGGGACCGAACCCCGGGAGACCCAGTACTTC. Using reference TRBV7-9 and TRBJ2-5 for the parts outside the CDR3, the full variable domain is DTGVSQNPRHKITKRGQNVTFRCDPISEHNRLYWYRQTLGQGPEFLTYFQNEAQLEKSRLLSDRFSAERPKGSFSTLEIQRTEQGDSAMYLCASRFGTEPRETQYFGPGTRLLVL.

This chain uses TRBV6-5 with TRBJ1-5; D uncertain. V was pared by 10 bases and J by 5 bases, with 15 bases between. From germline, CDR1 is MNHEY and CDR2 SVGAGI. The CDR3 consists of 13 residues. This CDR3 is CAMSFSTDQPQHF. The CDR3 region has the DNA TGTGCCATGAGCTTTTCCACTGATCAGCCCCAGCATTTT.

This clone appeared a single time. The CDR3 loop reads CASSEVVAFF. CDR3 DNA sequence: TGTGCCAGCAGTGAAGTTGTAGCTTTCTTT. V usage is TRBV2 and J usage is TRBJ1-1; the D is unclear. Per germline, CDR1 SNHLY and CDR2 FYNNEI. The V and J ends lost 1 base and 10 bases respectively, with 4 bases between them. There are 10 residues in the CDR3.

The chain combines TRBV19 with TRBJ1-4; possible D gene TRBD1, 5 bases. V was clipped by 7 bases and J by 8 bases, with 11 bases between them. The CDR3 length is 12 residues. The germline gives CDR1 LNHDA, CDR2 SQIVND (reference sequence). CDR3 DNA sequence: TGTGCCAGTAACGATGGGGGGGAAAAACTGTTTTTT. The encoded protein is CASNDGGEKLFF.

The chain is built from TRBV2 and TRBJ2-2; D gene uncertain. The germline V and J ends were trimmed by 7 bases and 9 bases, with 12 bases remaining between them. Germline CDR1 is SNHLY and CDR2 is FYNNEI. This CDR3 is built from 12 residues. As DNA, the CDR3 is TGTGCCAGCACCGTAACAGCTCGGGAGCTGTTTTTT. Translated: CASTVTARELFF.

CDR3 coding DNA: TGTGCCAGCAGCTTGGGCCCCCGGGCTGAAGCTTTCTTT. Amino acid sequence: CASSLGPRAEAFF. The rearrangement joins TRBV7-2 to TRBJ1-1, with D hard to call. Trimming stripped 3 bases from V and 6 bases from J, with 11 bases between. Germline CDR1 is SGHTA and CDR2 is FQGNSA. CDR3 length: 13 residues.